This T cell receptor (beta chain) derives from a study of response to subunit inactivated influenza vaccine. Study-wide findings and caveats: Seasonal influenza vaccination, on each occasion, was suggested by the authors to recruit few new T cells.

TCRdb reanalysed the RT-PCR reads using MiXCR and keeps one entry per CDR3 protein. The repertoire consists of more than 400,000 distinct CDR3 sequences, with approximately 11% occurring once and the leading ten covering approximately 12%. V shed 4 bases, J shed 2 bases, and the junction held 11 bases outside the gene matches. CDR3 size: 17 residues. The germline gives CDR1 MNHEY, CDR2 SMNVEV (reference sequence). A remark on this clonotype: Its antigen is unidentified.

The receptor was isolated from a man aged 50 to 59 who received an inactivated influenza vaccine. The starting material was PBMCs from blood, obtained 45 days after vaccination. This chain joins TRBV27 and TRBJ2-7, with 10 bases that match TRBD1. CDR3 bases: TGTGCCAGCAGTTCTCTCTTCGACGGACAGGGGGCCTACGAGCAGTACTTC. Translated: CASSSLFDGQGAYEQYF.